The entry that follows covers one T cell receptor (beta chain) sequence. This sample stems from a study of shared clonotypes between healthy human individuals. Study-wide background: Each donor's CD8 memory used one plate, CD8 naive two, each CD4 subset three.

The V gene's germline CDR1 is SGHRS and CDR2 YFSETQ. The CDR3 has 16 residues. The V gene end was trimmed by 3 bases and the J gene end by 1 base; junction bases not matched to a gene: 9. Method: immunoSEQ multiplex PCR; TCRdb's copy keeps in-frame clones and lacks some. Of over a million clones detected, about 98.5% appear once; the ten largest clones hold roughly 0.36%. This sequence was found in a man aged 25-45 years in good health. Material: naive CD4+ T cells sorted from blood. Subset indicated: CD45RA+ positively selected. V is TRBV5-1 and J is TRBJ2-5, with TRBD2 matching over 7 bases. Here the CDR3 DNA reads TGCGCCAGCAGCTCTTCGGGACTATCCAGCCAAGAGACCCAGTACTTC. Translated: CASSSSGLSSQETQYF.